Listed below are T cell receptor beta chains from one sample, sequenced in a study of beta chain features in type 1 diabetes. The protocol was immunoSEQ multiplex PCR, while the TCRdb copy is restricted to in-frame clones and leaves out a portion. The data show 300,000 to 350,000 clones, 6.5% to 10% seen once. Sequencing was carried out using central memory CD4+ T cells from blood. These receptors originate from a woman aged 18-29 years in good health. Each CDR3 is given with its conserved first and last residue. A D gene is named only where the DNA matches it firmly. Clone size is not always given. Where it is, it says once, few, many or a class for expanded clones.

clone size	V gene	D gene	J gene	CDR3 DNA	CDR3 protein
few	TRBV5-1	TRBD1	TRBJ2-7	TGCGCCAGCAGCTGGGCCACAGGGGGGCAAAGGGAGCAGTACTTC	CASSWATGGQREQYF
few	TRBV23-1	TRBD2	TRBJ2-7	TGCGCCAGCAGTCAAGCGACGCCCACCAGCGGGACCGCGACCCCCCTCGAGCAGTACTTC	CASSQATPTSGTATPLEQYF
NA	TRBV25-1	NA	TRBJ2-5	TGTGCCAGCAGAGCGAAAGAGACCCAGTACTTC	CASRAKETQYF
many	TRBV7-9	NA	TRBJ2-4	TGTGCCAGCAGCCCAGATCACGGGTCGCCCATTCAGTACTTC	CASSPDHGSPIQYF
NA	TRBV18	NA	TRBJ1-2	TGTGCCAGCTCACCCAGGACAGCGTTTCAATATGGCTACACCTTC	CASSPRTAFQYGYTF
few	TRBV28	TRBD1	TRBJ1-5	TGTGCCAGCAGTTTCCGGACAGGCTCTAGTACTTATAGCAATCAGCCCCAGCATTTT	CASSFRTGSSTYSNQPQHF
NA	TRBV27	NA	TRBJ1-1	TGTGCCAGCAGAAGGGGGAGGAGATACATGAACACTGAAGCTTTCTTT	CASRRGRRYMNTEAFF
NA	TRBV9	NA	TRBJ2-5	TGTGCCAGCAGCGTAGGGGTAGCGGCGGAGACCCAGTACTTC	CASSVGVAAETQYF
few	TRBV16	NA	TRBJ2-1	TGTGCCAGCAGCCAGACACCCTTGAGCTCCTACAATGAGCAGTTCTTC	CASSQTPLSSYNEQFF
few	TRBV28	TRBD2	TRBJ2-1	TGTGCCAGCAGTGGATTCGGACTAGCGGGAGGGCATGAGCAGTTCTTC	CASSGFGLAGGHEQFF
few	TRBV5-6	TRBD1	TRBJ1-3	TGTGCCAGCAGCTTGATGGGACAGGGAGATGGAAACACCATATATTTT	CASSLMGQGDGNTIYF
NA	TRBV2	TRBD2	TRBJ2-1	TGTGCCAGCAGTTCGCTGACTAGCGGGAGATTTAATGAGCAGTTCTTC	CASSSLTSGRFNEQFF
few	TRBV7-9	NA	TRBJ1-2	TGTGCCAGCAGCTTTGGCAGCGGCTATGGCTACACCTTC	CASSFGSGYGYTF
few	TRBV21-1	NA	TRBJ1-4	TGTGCCAGCAGCACCCGCTACGACAACAAAAATGAAAAACTGTTTTTT	CASSTRYDNKNEKLFF
NA	TRBV29-1	NA	TRBJ2-5	TGCAGCGCAATCAGGGGGGCCGAGACCCAGTACTTC	CSAIRGAETQYF
NA	TRBV7-6	NA	TRBJ2-2	TGTGCCAGCAGCTTGACGGGACAGAACACCGGGGAGCTGTTTTTT	CASSLTGQNTGELFF
few	TRBV7-8	NA	TRBJ2-7	TGTGCCAGCAGCCTTTCTGTTAGGTACGAGCAGTACTTC	CASSLSVRYEQYF
few	TRBV6-6	TRBD1	TRBJ1-5	TGTGCCAGCAGCTCAAATAGGGGGCCCCAGCCCCAGCATTTT	CASSSNRGPQPQHF
NA	TRBV7-2	NA	TRBJ2-1	TGTGCCAGCAGCTCCCACGGAGACGACCACAATGAGCAGTTCTTC	CASSSHGDDHNEQFF
few	TRBV7-9	NA	TRBJ1-2	TGTGCCAGCAGCCCCTGGACTGCTTATGGCTACACCTTC	CASSPWTAYGYTF
NA	TRBV7-8	NA	TRBJ2-7	TGTGCCAGCGTTAGGGGAAGGGACGGAACCTACGAGCAGTACTTC	CASVRGRDGTYEQYF
NA	TRBV28	NA	TRBJ2-7	TGTGCCAGCAGCATTCAGACGCAGGGATTGAGGCAGTACTTC	CASSIQTQGLRQYF
NA	TRBV11-2	NA	TRBJ2-1	TGTGCCAGCAGCTTAGAGAACTTCAATGAGCAGTTCTTC	CASSLENFNEQFF
few	TRBV7-9	NA	TRBJ2-2	TGTGCCAGCAGCTTACCTCCAGGGAACACCGGGGAGCTGTTTTTT	CASSLPPGNTGELFF
few	TRBV6-1	TRBD2	TRBJ2-7	TGTGCCAGCAGTGAGGCGCGGGAGGGCGAGCAGTACTTC	CASSEAREGEQYF
few	TRBV7-2	NA	TRBJ2-7	TGTGCCAGCAGCCCCATATATGTTAGAGGGTCCTCCGAGCAGTACTTC	CASSPIYVRGSSEQYF
NA	TRBV11-2	TRBD2	TRBJ2-1	TGTGCCAGCAGCCCCGTAAGAGGGGAGGGTGAGCAGTTCTTC	CASSPVRGEGEQFF
few	TRBV5-1	TRBD1	TRBJ2-1	TGCGCCAGCAGCTTAGGACAGGGGGCCCACAATGAGCAGTTCTTC	CASSLGQGAHNEQFF
few	TRBV25-1	TRBD1	TRBJ2-1	TGTGCCAGCAGAAAGACAGGGAGCTCCTACAATGAGCAGTTCTTC	CASRKTGSSYNEQFF
NA	TRBV7-8	TRBD1	TRBJ1-2	TGTGCCAGCAGCTGGGACAGGGGAAGTTTTAACTATGGCTACACCTTC	CASSWDRGSFNYGYTF
NA	TRBV19	TRBD1	TRBJ1-2	TGTGCCAGTAGTGATCGACAGGGGGATATTCATGGCTACACCTTC	CASSDRQGDIHGYTF
few	TRBV5-6	NA	TRBJ2-3	TGTGCCAGCAGCCCGGCGCAGGGAGGTGGAGATACGCAGTATTTT	CASSPAQGGGDTQYF
NA	TRBV6-5	TRBD2	TRBJ2-3	TGTGCCAGCATCGCTAGCGGGAGACCAGATACGCAGTATTTT	CASIASGRPDTQYF
NA	TRBV28	TRBD2	TRBJ2-3	TGTGCCAGCAAAGCGGGAGGGCCCGGAGATACGCAGTATTTT	CASKAGGPGDTQYF
few	TRBV19	NA	TRBJ1-5	TGTGCCAGTACAATCGGGGCTAGCAATCAGCCCCAGCATTTT	CASTIGASNQPQHF
few	TRBV7-9	TRBD1	TRBJ2-2	TGTGCCAGCAGCTTACAGGGGGCACCCGGGGAGCTGTTTTTT	CASSLQGAPGELFF
few	TRBV27	NA	TRBJ2-7	TGTGCCAGCAGTTTCCGCCGATACTACGAGCAGTACTTC	CASSFRRYYEQYF
few	TRBV4-2	NA	TRBJ2-7	TGTGCCAGCAGCCAGGGCCGGACGGTTACCTACGAGCAGTACTTC	CASSQGRTVTYEQYF
few	TRBV7-6	TRBD2	TRBJ2-1	TGTGCCAGCAGCTTGGGAGGGTATGAGCAGTTCTTC	CASSLGGYEQFF
NA	TRBV18	NA	TRBJ1-2	TGTGCCAGCTCTCGTGAGAGTCCCGGGACATTTAACTATGGCTACACCTTC	CASSRESPGTFNYGYTF
few	TRBV25-1	NA	TRBJ2-3	TGTGCCAGCACAAGCACAGATACGCAGTATTTT	CASTSTDTQYF
few	TRBV11-2	NA	TRBJ2-1	TGTGCCAGCAGCGGGGACAATGAGCAGTTCTTC	CASSGDNEQFF
NA	TRBV4-3	TRBD1	TRBJ2-3	TGCGCCAGCAGCCAAGATAGGGGGCTCCAGACGCAGTATTTT	CASSQDRGLQTQYF
few	TRBV28	NA	TRBJ2-1	TGTGCCAGCAGTTCTCAAACCAATGAGCAGTTCTTC	CASSSQTNEQFF
few	TRBV18	TRBD2	TRBJ2-7	TGTGCCAGCTGCCCGACTCGGGGGGCCTACGAGCAGTACTTC	CASCPTRGAYEQYF
NA	TRBV6-5	TRBD2	TRBJ2-1	TGTGCCACCAAACCGGGACTAGCCATCAATGAGCAGTTCTTC	CATKPGLAINEQFF
NA	TRBV18	NA	TRBJ1-2	TGTGCCAGCTCACCCCAACTGGACAGCCCCTATGGCTACACCTTC	CASSPQLDSPYGYTF
NA	TRBV28	NA	TRBJ2-2	TGTGCCAGCAGTTTATTGGGGACGTTGAACACCGGGGAGCTGTTTTTT	CASSLLGTLNTGELFF
NA	TRBV7-3	NA	TRBJ2-3	TGTGCCAGCAGCTTACTTTGGGATACGCAGTATTTT	CASSLLWDTQYF
NA	TRBV20-1	NA	TRBJ2-3	TGCAGTGCTAAGGGCACAGATACGCAGTATTTT	CSAKGTDTQYF
few	TRBV20-1	NA	TRBJ2-7	TGCAGTGCTAGTCCCGGCTACGAGCAGTACTTC	CSASPGYEQYF
NA	TRBV7-9	TRBD2	TRBJ2-2	TGTGCCAGCGGCGACTTAGCGGGAGACGACACCGGGGAGCTGTTTTTT	CASGDLAGDDTGELFF
few	TRBV5-1	NA	TRBJ2-6	TGCGCCAGCAGCTTGGAACACGGGGCCAACGTCCTGACTTTC	CASSLEHGANVLTF
NA	TRBV27	NA	TRBJ2-1	TGTGCCAGCAGTTCCGGGACTTACAATGAGCAGTTCTTC	CASSSGTYNEQFF
few	TRBV13	TRBD2	TRBJ2-2	TGTGCCACCCGGAGGGCGGGAGCAGGCACCGGGGAGCTGTTTTTT	CATRRAGAGTGELFF